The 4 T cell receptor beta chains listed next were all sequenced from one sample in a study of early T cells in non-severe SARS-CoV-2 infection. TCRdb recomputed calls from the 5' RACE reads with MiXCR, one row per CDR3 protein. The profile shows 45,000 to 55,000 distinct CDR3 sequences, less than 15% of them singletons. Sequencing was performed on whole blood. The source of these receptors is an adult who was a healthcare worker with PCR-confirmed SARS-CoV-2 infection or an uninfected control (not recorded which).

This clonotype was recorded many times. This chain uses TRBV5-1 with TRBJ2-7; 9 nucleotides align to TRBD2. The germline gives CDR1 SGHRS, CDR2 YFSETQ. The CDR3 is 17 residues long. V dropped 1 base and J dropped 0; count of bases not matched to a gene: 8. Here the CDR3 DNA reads TGCGCCAGCAGCTTGTTCGAGCGGGGGGTGTCCTCCTACGAGCAGTACTTC. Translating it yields CASSLFERGVSSYEQYF.

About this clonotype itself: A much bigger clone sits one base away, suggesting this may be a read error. In nucleotides, the CDR3 is TGTGCCGGCAGTTACCTGAGACAGGGTTTGACAGATACGCAGTATTTT. Amino acids: CAGSYLRQGLTDTQYF. The rearrangement joins TRBV6-5 to TRBJ2-3, with 7 bases lining up with TRBD1. Germline CDR1 is MNHEY and CDR2 is SVGAGI. The CDR3 is made up of 16 amino acids.

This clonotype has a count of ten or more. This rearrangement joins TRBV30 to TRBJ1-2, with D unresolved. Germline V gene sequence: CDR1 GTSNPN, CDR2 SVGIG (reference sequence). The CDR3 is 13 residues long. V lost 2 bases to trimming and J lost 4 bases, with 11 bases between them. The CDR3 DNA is TGTGCCTGGAGTAGGTCGCGAGTCTATGGCTACACCTTC. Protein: CAWSRSRVYGYTF. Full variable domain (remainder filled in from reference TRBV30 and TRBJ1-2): SQTIHQWPATLVQPVGSPLSLECTVEGTSNPNLYWYRQAAGRGLQLLFYSVGIGQISSEVPQNLSASRPQDRQFILSSKKLLLSDSGFYLCAWSRSRVYGYTFGSGTRLTVV.

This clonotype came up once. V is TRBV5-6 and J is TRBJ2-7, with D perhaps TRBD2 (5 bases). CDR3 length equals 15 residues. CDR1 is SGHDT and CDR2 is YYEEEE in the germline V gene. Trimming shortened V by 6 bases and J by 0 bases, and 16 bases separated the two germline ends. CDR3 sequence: CASNRGPKSSYEQYF. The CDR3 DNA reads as TGTGCCAGCAATCGCGGGCCGAAAAGCTCCTACGAGCAGTACTTC.